The clone carrying this TCR beta chain was observed at least ten times. Antigen: not known. Trimming pared 1 base from V and 9 bases from J, leaving 4 bases between. Germline V gives CDR1 DFQATT, CDR2 SNEGSKA (reference sequence). This CDR3 spans 10 amino acids. Full-length variable regions came from constant-region reverse primers plus semi-nested Nested Universal Primer A PCR. TCRdb reanalysed the 5' RACE reads using MiXCR and keeps one entry per CDR3 protein. The top ten clones hold about 3% of a sample with 40,000 to 65,000 distinct CDR3 sequences, more than 20% of them seen once. Purified naive CD4+ T cells were depleted of CD25+ Tregs. Study-level findings and limits: In terms of TCR gene usage, tumor memory CD4+ T cells clustered together with blood and lymph node memory CD4+ cells, as well as with lymph node naive CD4+ cells. Greatest tumor Treg TCR overlap was with tumor naive CD4+ cells.

The specimen was tumor-infiltrating naive CD4+ T cells sorted from the breast tumor. Subset defined: naive CD4+ T cells, CD4+CD45RA+CD25-. The rearrangement joins TRBV20-1 to TRBJ2-1, with D uncertain. The sequence derives from a female donor with breast cancer. As DNA, the CDR3 is TGCAGTGCTAGAGTAGGTGAGCAGTTCTTC. Protein: CSARVGEQFF.